Below, 14 T cell receptor beta chains from the same sample are listed, as sequenced in a study of blood T cell repertoires in COVID-19. The data were produced by immunoSEQ multiplex PCR, yet TCRdb's version contains in-frame clones alone and is incomplete. The profile shows 170,000 or so clones, around four fifths of them singletons. Sequenced material: peripheral blood. The receptor set was obtained from a woman aged 40 to 49 with COVID-19, enrolled during active disease.

This sequence joins TRBV19 and TRBJ2-5, with 7 nucleotides matching TRBD1. The CDR3 runs 14 residues. With V trimmed by 7 bases and J by 7 bases, 12 bases remained unmatched. Per germline, CDR1 LNHDA and CDR2 SQIVND (reference sequence). As DNA, the CDR3 is TGTGCCAGTACCAACAACAGGGGCGGAGGGACCCAGTACTTC. Its protein product is CASTNNRGGGTQYF.

The chain carries TRBV10-2 and TRBJ2-4; 7 bases align to TRBD1. CDR3 size: 13 residues. The ends lost 8 bases at V and 2 bases at J; junction bases unmatched: 3. The V gene's germline CDR1 is WSHSY and CDR2 SAAADI. In DNA form, the CDR3 reads TGCGCCAGCGAGGACAGGCCCAAAAACATTCAGTACTTC. Its protein product is CASEDRPKNIQYF.

A single count supports this clone. CDR3: CASSRPDRVGYEQYF. The CDR3 DNA reads as TGTGCCAGCAGTCGTCCCGACAGGGTCGGCTACGAGCAGTACTTC. The J gene is TRBJ2-7, the V gene TRBV27; 7 bases match TRBD1. With V trimmed by 5 bases and J by 3 bases, 10 bases remained unmatched. CDR3 length: 15 residues. Germline CDR1 MNHEY, CDR2 SMNVEV (reference sequence).

The chain uses TRBV6-5 and TRBJ2-7; the D gene is possibly TRBD1 (6 bases). From germline, CDR1 is MNHEY and CDR2 SVGAGI. V was shortened by 6 bases and J by 3 bases, with 15 bases between the two germline ends. The CDR3 has 14 residues. CDR3 DNA sequence: TGTGCCAGCAGGCCTTCAGGGGTAGGCTACGAGCAGTACTTC. It is translated as CASRPSGVGYEQYF.

The V call is TRBV3-1 (or the pseudogene TRBV3-2), the J call TRBJ1-2; no definite D call. The CDR3 has 14 residues. Germline V gene data show CDR1 as LGHDT and CDR2 as YNNKEL (reference sequence). V lost 6 bases to trimming and J lost 1 base, with 12 bases between them. The DNA of the CDR3 is TGTGCCAGCAGGCGGGCCACCCATAACTATGGCTACACCTTC. It specifies CASRRATHNYGYTF.

V usage is TRBV5-6 and J usage is TRBJ2-7; TRBD2 agrees at 8 bases. The CDR3 is made up of 16 amino acids. V shed 0 bases, J shed 3 bases, and the junction held 8 bases outside the gene matches. The germline V gene encodes CDR1 SGHDT and CDR2 YYEEEE. This CDR3 is CASSLVTGLGLYEQYF. The CDR3 coding sequence is TGTGCCAGCAGCTTGGTGACGGGACTAGGTCTCTACGAGCAGTACTTC.

Of note for this clone: A junction boundary mismatches the germline segment, possibly from a read error. This rearrangement joins TRBV7-7 to TRBJ2-3; D gene uncertain. Germline values: CDR1 SSHAT, CDR2 FNYEAQ (reference sequence). The CDR3 consists of 15 residues. DNA of the CDR3: TGTGCTAGCAGCTTGTCTAGTACGCGCACAGATACGCAGTATTTT. Translating gives CASSLSSTRTDTQYF.

In this sample, this clone turned up once. The chain couples TRBV28 to TRBJ1-2; D is uncertain. CDR3 length: 13 amino acids. The V and J ends lost 2 bases and 8 bases respectively, with 12 bases between them. Germline V gene lookup returns CDR1 MDHEN and CDR2 SYDVKM. This chain's CDR3 is CASSLTQARGYTF. The CDR3 region has the DNA TGTGCCAGCAGTTTAACCCAGGCTCGGGGCTACACCTTC.

The chain couples TRBV5-4 to TRBJ2-7; D gene uncertain. V dropped 2 bases and J dropped 2 bases, with 14 bases sitting between them. Germline assignment: CDR1 SGHNT and CDR2 YYREEE (reference sequence). This CDR3 comprises 15 residues. CDR3 sequence: CASSFWSIPPYEQYF. The CDR3 DNA reads as TGTGCCAGCAGCTTTTGGAGTATCCCGCCCTACGAGCAGTACTTC.

The chain employs TRBV6-2 or TRBV6-3 and TRBJ2-7; 7 nucleotides agree with TRBD1. This CDR3 is built from 15 residues. Trimming removed 5 bases from V and 5 bases from J; junction bases left unmatched: 12. Per the germline V gene, CDR1 is MNHEY and CDR2 is SVGEGT. The CDR3 here is CASSQYGTDYDEQYF. CDR3 coding DNA: TGTGCCAGCAGTCAATACGGGACAGACTATGACGAGCAGTACTTC.

The chain employs TRBV5-6 and TRBJ2-7, with D tentatively TRBD1 (6 bases). Germline V gene data show CDR1 as SGHDT and CDR2 as YYEEEE. Trimming took off 4 bases at V and 1 base at J, with 18 bases between the two ends. CDR3 size: 16 residues. In nucleotides, the CDR3 is TGTGCCAGCAGCACGCCGCCTAGGGGGTGGTCCTACGAGCAGTACTTC. This gives the protein CASSTPPRGWSYEQYF.

The gene calls are TRBV10-1 and TRBJ2-1; D is ambiguous. CDR3 length: 14 residues. Trimming removed 8 bases at V and 5 bases at J, with 16 bases between. The germline gives CDR1 WNHNN, CDR2 SYGVQD (reference sequence). The CDR3 here is CASEADYFNNEQFF. The CDR3 DNA sequence: TGCGCCAGCGAGGCGGATTACTTTAACAATGAGCAGTTCTTC.

In nucleotides, the CDR3 is TGTGCCAGCAGTTTATCTCCTACCTCCTCCTACGAGCAGTACTTC. Protein: CASSLSPTSSYEQYF. V and J are TRBV27 and TRBJ2-7; D is ambiguous. The length of the CDR3 is 15 residues. With 0 bases removed from V and 0 bases from J, the gap between germline ends came to 9 bases. Germline V gene sequence: CDR1 MNHEY, CDR2 SMNVEV (reference sequence).

CDR3 protein: CSVRPTAAYEQYF. For the CDR3, the DNA is TGCAGCGTTCGTCCGACCGCGGCCTACGAGCAGTACTTC. The rearrangement uses TRBV29-1 and TRBJ2-7; D gene ambiguous. Germline loops: CDR1 SQVTM, CDR2 ANQGSEA. V was shortened by 5 bases and J by 2 bases, with 13 bases between the two germline ends. The CDR3 totals 13 residues.